Below are 26 T cell receptor beta chains sequenced from a single sample in a study of blood T cells in healthy people across ages. Together with a sample-barcoded 5' primer, a J-beta primer mix was included in a second PCR lasting roughly 6 to 12 cycles. TCRdb itself ran the 5' RACE reads through MiXCR, one entry per CDR3 protein. The data hold more than 500,000 distinct CDR3 sequences, with approximately 30% observed a single time. The sample taken for sequencing was blood. These receptors all stem from a woman in her 70s in good health.

This clonotype was recorded many times. The CDR3 reads CASSVGYGYTF. Written as DNA, the CDR3 is TGTGCCAGCAGCGTAGGGTATGGCTACACCTTC. The chain has TRBV9 and TRBJ1-2; D gene unclear. Germline V CDR1 and CDR2: SGDLS, YYNGEE. CDR3 size: 11 residues. V shed 0 bases and J shed 5 bases, with 2 bases lying between them.

V gene TRBV12-5 combines with J gene TRBJ2-5; 8 positions match TRBD1. Trimming at V came to 6 bases and at J to 5 bases, leaving 5 bases not matched to a gene. Germline V gives CDR1 LGHNT, CDR2 FRNRAP. The CDR3 length is 13 residues. CDR3 in DNA: TGTGCTAGTGGGCGACAGGGGTTGGAGACCCAGTACTTC. This codes for CASGRQGLETQYF. The full variable domain, with the rest looked up from reference TRBV12-5 and TRBJ2-5, is DARVTQTPRHKVTEMGQEVTMRCQPILGHNTVFWYRQTMMQGLELLAYFRNRAPLDDSGMPKDRFSAEMPDATLATLKIQPSEPRDSAVYFCASGRQGLETQYFGPGTRLLVL.

This clonotype has just a few counts. V usage is TRBV12-3 or TRBV12-4 and J usage is TRBJ2-2, with TRBD2 identical over 11 bases. Trimming removed 7 bases from V and 7 bases from J; junction bases left unmatched: 11. CDR3 length: 16 residues. Here the CDR3 reads CASKSNSGGASGELFF. The CDR3 DNA sequence: TGTGCCAGCAAGTCCAATAGCGGGGGGGCCAGCGGGGAGCTGTTTTTT.

The chain links TRBV21-1 to TRBJ1-2. TRBV21-1 is a pseudogene segment. The CDR3 extends over 17 amino acids. The CDR3 DNA reads as TGTGCCAGCAGCAAATCGGGCCCTCCAACAGTAAGCTATGGCTACACCTTC. It encodes CASSKSGPPTVSYGYTF.

This clonotype showed up just a few times. This chain links TRBV12-3 or TRBV12-4 with TRBJ2-2; 7 nucleotides match TRBD1. Trimming cost V 6 bases and J 4 bases; bases outside gene matches: 11. This CDR3 spans 16 amino acids. For the CDR3, the DNA is TGTGCCAGCAGGCCGGGACAGCTCTATTTCACCGGGGAGCTGTTTTTT. Its translation is CASRPGQLYFTGELFF.

The CDR3 nucleotides read TGCGCCAGCAGCCAAGAATTGCGGGGGGTTCAAGAGACCCAGTACTTC. This sequence encodes CASSQELRGVQETQYF. The chain carries TRBV4-1 and TRBJ2-5; the match to TRBD2 covers 8 bases. This CDR3 has 16 residues. The germline V gene encodes CDR1 MGHRA and CDR2 YSYEKL. Trimming at V came to 0 bases and at J to 2 bases, leaving 5 bases not matched to a gene.

The V call is TRBV5-1, the J call TRBJ1-1; 9 bases align to TRBD1. The CDR3 length is 16 residues. With V trimmed by 4 bases and J by 5 bases, 12 bases remained unmatched. CDR1 SGHRS and CDR2 YFSETQ come from the germline V gene. The DNA of the CDR3 is TGCGCCAGCAGCCCCCGACAGGGGGTCTTCGGGACTGAAGCTTTCTTT. It specifies CASSPRQGVFGTEAFF.

The chain carries TRBV18 and TRBJ2-5, with 7 nucleotides matching TRBD2. V gave up 0 bases and J gave up 5 bases; unmatched junction bases: 3. The germline V gene has CDR1 KGHSH and CDR2 LQKENI. The CDR3 is 14 amino acids. The CDR3 here is CASSPPTSRETQYF. The DNA for the CDR3 is TGTGCCAGCTCACCACCGACTAGCCGGGAGACCCAGTACTTC.

The rearrangement links TRBV20-1 to TRBJ1-4, with TRBD1 matching over 10 bases. The V gene's germline CDR1 is DFQATT and CDR2 SNEGSKA (reference sequence). This CDR3 is 16 amino acids long. The junction had 8 bases not matched to a gene; V was cut back by 0 bases and J by 7 bases. The CDR3 loop reads CSARDQWTGGGEKLFF. The DNA of the CDR3 is TGCAGTGCTAGAGATCAGTGGACAGGGGGAGGTGAAAAACTGTTTTTT.

CDR3 protein: CASRDGRGSTDTQYF. The CDR3 nucleotides read TGTGCCAGCAGAGACGGTCGAGGGTCGACAGATACGCAGTATTTT. The chain couples TRBV6-2 or TRBV6-3 to TRBJ2-3, with a possible D match to TRBD2 (5 bases). Trimming removed 6 bases from V and 3 bases from J, with 16 bases in between. This CDR3 comprises 15 residues. The germline V gene has CDR1 MNHEY and CDR2 SVGEGT.

For the CDR3, the DNA is TGTGCCAGCAGTAGAGAAACAGGGGGCAACTATGGCTACACCTTC. Translated, it gives CASSRETGGNYGYTF. This chain connects TRBV12-3 or TRBV12-4 to TRBJ1-2, with 9 bases matching TRBD1. Trimming removed 5 bases from V and 2 bases from J; junction bases left unmatched: 6. The CDR3 runs 15 residues.

The gene calls are TRBV6-2 or TRBV6-3 and TRBJ1-4; maybe TRBD1 (5 bases). V shed 2 bases and J shed 8 bases, with 15 bases lying between them. The CDR3 length is 15 residues. CDR1 and CDR2 from the germline V gene are MNHEY and SVGEGT. CDR3 DNA: TGTGCCAGCAGTTACATCGGGGGATTGTACGAAAAACTGTTTTTT. Its translation is CASSYIGGLYEKLFF.

This clonotype was recorded a few times. The V gene is TRBV20-1, the J gene TRBJ2-3, with 9 bases lining up with TRBD2. In germline, CDR1 is DFQATT, CDR2 SNEGSKA (reference sequence). CDR3 size: 14 residues. Trimming took 3 bases from V and 3 from J; bases not matched to a gene: 4. CDR3 in DNA: TGCAGTGCTAGTTCGGCGGGGGGGACAGATACGCAGTATTTT. Translating gives CSASSAGGTDTQYF.

V gene TRBV7-2 combines with J gene TRBJ1-1, with a weak D call TRBD1 (6 bases). V lost 5 bases, J lost 5 bases, and 12 bases lay in between. CDR1 is SGHTA, CDR2 FQGNSA, per germline. CDR3 length equals 13 residues. CDR3 DNA sequence: TGTGCCAGCAGCCCAGGGGCTGTAACTGAAGCTTTCTTT. Translation gives CASSPGAVTEAFF.

Only a few counts were recorded for this clonotype. V usage is TRBV29-1 and J usage is TRBJ2-5; D unclear. Germline values: CDR1 SQVTM, CDR2 ANQGSEA. This CDR3 spans 12 amino acids. Between the trimmed V and J ends, which lost 4 bases and 4 bases, there was a span of 10 bases. CDR3 sequence reads: CSVALTGETQYF. DNA of the CDR3: TGCAGCGTTGCTCTGACTGGAGAGACCCAGTACTTC.

The chain has TRBV5-1 and TRBJ1-2, with TRBD1 identical over 7 bases. Losses at the gene ends were 2 bases for V and 4 bases for J; bases not matched to a gene: 2. Germline V lookup: CDR1 SGHRS, CDR2 YFSETQ. The CDR3 extends over 13 amino acids. CDR3 nucleotides: TGCGCCAGCAGCTTTACAGGGGCCTATGGCTACACCTTC. It encodes CASSFTGAYGYTF.

CDR3 DNA sequence: TGCAGTGCTGGGGACAGGGGAGATACGCAGTATTTT. Protein: CSAGDRGDTQYF. The chain uses TRBV20-1 and TRBJ2-3, with 10 bases identical to TRBD1. This CDR3 contains 12 residues. Germline CDR1 DFQATT, CDR2 SNEGSKA (reference sequence). With V trimmed by 5 bases and J by 5 bases, 1 base remained unmatched.

This clonotype occurred a few times. The chain is built from TRBV20-1 and TRBJ1-2; 7 nucleotides align to TRBD1. The CDR3 contains 12 residues. CDR1 DFQATT and CDR2 SNEGSKA come from the germline V gene (reference sequence). The trim removed 5 bases at V and 6 bases at J, leaving 6 bases unmatched. The CDR3 coding sequence is TGCAGTGCTTGGGACAGTATCGATGGCTACACCTTC. Encoded protein: CSAWDSIDGYTF.

The gene calls are TRBV7-2 and TRBJ2-1; D is possibly TRBD1 (6 bases). Per germline, CDR1 SGHTA and CDR2 FQGNSA. This CDR3 comprises 14 residues. V was clipped by 1 base and J by 10 bases, with 14 bases between them. The CDR3 DNA reads as TGTGCCAGCAGCTTAGAGGGTGACAGGCACGAGCAGTTCTTC. Its protein is CASSLEGDRHEQFF.

V and J are TRBV20-1 and TRBJ2-2, with a possible D match to TRBD2 (7 bases). The V gene lost 2 bases and the J gene lost 4 bases, with 11 bases spanning the gap. Germline CDR1 DFQATT, CDR2 SNEGSKA (reference sequence). The CDR3 is 14 residues long. DNA for the CDR3: TGCAGTGCTAGAATAGGGGGGGGCACCGGGGAGCTGTTTTTT. This sequence encodes CSARIGGGTGELFF.

The chain has TRBV5-1 and TRBJ1-2; D is unclear. V lost 0 bases and J 2 bases, leaving 14 bases between the germline ends. Germline V gives CDR1 SGHRS, CDR2 YFSETQ. The CDR3 consists of 16 residues. The DNA of the CDR3 is TGCGCCAGCAGCTTGGGGGAGACTTTTCCCAACTATGGCTACACCTTC. Translation: CASSLGETFPNYGYTF.

This clonotype has a count of ten or more. In nucleotides, the CDR3 is TGCGCCAGCAACGAAGGACACCGGCTCTATGGCTACACCTTC. Protein product: CASNEGHRLYGYTF. This rearrangement joins TRBV5-1 to TRBJ1-2; a possible D gene is TRBD1 (5 bases). The germline gives CDR1 SGHRS, CDR2 YFSETQ. The V end lost 6 bases, the J end lost 4 bases, and 16 bases lay between the germline ends. This CDR3 spans 14 amino acids.

The chain combines TRBV3-1 with TRBJ2-7; TRBD1 matches at 8 bases. The CDR3 is 14 amino acids. The germline CDR1 and CDR2 sequences are LGHDT and YNNKEL (reference sequence). J gave up 2 bases and V 3 bases, and 3 bases lay outside the gene matches. This chain's CDR3 is CASSHWDRPYEQYF. The CDR3 DNA is TGTGCCAGCAGCCATTGGGACAGGCCCTACGAGCAGTACTTC.

This chain joins TRBV25-1 and TRBJ2-7; D remains ambiguous. The CDR3 loop spans 13 amino acids. Trimming shortened V by 5 bases and J by 2 bases, and 10 bases separated the two germline ends. Germline assignment: CDR1 MGHDK and CDR2 SYGVNS. DNA for the CDR3: TGTGCCAGCAGTAGGTCAGTGACCTACGAGCAGTACTTC. It translates to CASSRSVTYEQYF.

This chain links TRBV20-1 with TRBJ1-1; D is perhaps TRBD1 (6 bases). V was shortened by 6 bases and J by 4 bases, with 15 bases between the two germline ends. The CDR3 is 13 residues long. The V gene's germline CDR1 is DFQATT and CDR2 SNEGSKA (reference sequence). DNA for the CDR3: TGCAGTGCCGAGGGGGTTTTCGGCACTGAAGCTTTCTTT. Protein sequence: CSAEGVFGTEAFF.

In its sample, this clonotype was seen a few times. V usage is TRBV20-1 and J usage is TRBJ1-2, with 8 bases fitting TRBD1. V lost 4 bases and J lost 2; bases outside the gene matches: 6. The CDR3 consists of 14 residues. Germline assignment: CDR1 DFQATT and CDR2 SNEGSKA (reference sequence). CDR3 loop: CSATRQGLNYGYTF. CDR3 nucleotide sequence: TGCAGTGCTACCCGACAGGGGTTAAACTATGGCTACACCTTC.